These 21 T cell receptor beta chains originate from one sample sequenced in a study of T-cell memory formation after mild COVID-19. TCRdb re-derived calls from the 5' RACE reads in MiXCR, one entry per CDR3 protein. The table includes about 620,000 distinct CDR3 sequences, roughly 18% detected once. Sequenced sample: PBMCs or a T cell subset sorted from them (not recorded which). The receptors stem from an adult woman who had mild COVID-19 (a few samples of this study predate the infection). Cell type and time point are not known.

This clonotype was seen a handful of times. The V call is TRBV5-1, the J call TRBJ1-1, with TRBD1 matching 7 bases. The CDR3 is made up of 15 amino acids. CDR1 is SGHRS, CDR2 YFSETQ, per germline. V was pared by 3 bases and J by 1 base, with 6 bases of the junction left unmatched. In DNA form, the CDR3 reads TGCGCCAGCAGCTCCTCCGGGACAGAGAACACTGAAGCTTTCTTT. Its protein product is CASSSSGTENTEAFF.

The chain recombines TRBV30 with TRBJ1-2, with 8 nucleotides matching TRBD1. The trim removed 2 bases at V and 0 bases at J, leaving 5 bases unmatched. The CDR3 covers 15 residues. CDR1 GTSNPN and CDR2 SVGIG come from the germline V gene (reference sequence). CDR3 amino acids: CAWSSPGQANYGYTF. CDR3 nucleotide sequence: TGTGCCTGGAGTTCTCCGGGACAGGCTAACTATGGCTACACCTTC.

The chain combines TRBV9 with TRBJ2-1; possible D gene TRBD2, 7 bases. This CDR3 is built from 15 residues. With 5 bases removed from V and 0 bases from J, the gap between germline ends came to 12 bases. Germline V gene sequence: CDR1 SGDLS, CDR2 YYNGEE. The chain's CDR3 is CASRRGGSSYNEQFF. Here the CDR3 DNA reads TGTGCCAGCAGAAGGGGGGGGAGCTCCTACAATGAGCAGTTCTTC.

This clonotype has just a few counts. The chain links TRBV29-1 to TRBJ2-1, with a weak D call TRBD1 (6 bases). V lost 0 bases and J lost 9, with 9 bases in between. CDR1 is SQVTM, CDR2 ANQGSEA, per germline. There are 12 residues in the CDR3. CDR3 DNA sequence: TGCAGCGTTGAAGAGGGCAGGGGTGAGCAGTTCTTC. Protein sequence: CSVEEGRGEQFF.

Comments on this clonotype: Compared with germline, one end of the junction differs, possibly owing to a read error. The chain combines TRBV7-7 with TRBJ2-5; D is unclear. Germline V gene lookup returns CDR1 SSHAT and CDR2 FNYEAQ (reference sequence). The CDR3 extends over 15 amino acids. This chain's CDR3 is CASSTGRSRMETQYF. The CDR3, as DNA: TGTGCTAGCAGCACCGGACGGAGCCGAATGGAGACCCAGTACTTC.

The genes are TRBV12-3 or TRBV12-4 and TRBJ1-5; D unclear. The CDR3 extends over 13 amino acids. With 3 bases removed from V and 11 bases from J, the gap between germline ends came to 14 bases. The DNA of the CDR3 is TGTGCCAGCAGTTTGAGCAGCCGGAGAACCCAGCATTTT. The encoded protein is CASSLSSRRTQHF.

This clonotype occurred a few times. The chain combines TRBV2 with TRBJ1-1, with TRBD1 as a possible D gene (5 bases). This CDR3 comprises 13 residues. Germline assignment: CDR1 SNHLY and CDR2 FYNNEI. The V end was cut by 5 bases, the J end by 4 bases, with 11 bases between. The CDR3 DNA follows: TGTGCCAGCAGTTCCCGACAGTTCACTGAAGCTTTCTTT. Protein product: CASSSRQFTEAFF.

V gene TRBV5-6 combines with J gene TRBJ2-5, with D possibly called TRBD1 or TRBD2 (5 bases each). Deletions cut 3 bases from V and 5 bases from J, with 11 bases between. The CDR3 runs to 13 residues. Germline values: CDR1 SGHDT, CDR2 YYEEEE. As DNA, the CDR3 is TGTGCCAGCAGCTCCGGGACGACGGAGACCCAGTACTTC. This encodes CASSSGTTETQYF.

The V and J genes are TRBV20-1 and TRBJ2-7; D remains ambiguous. CDR3 size: 10 residues. The V end lost 2 bases, the J end lost 3 bases, and 2 bases lay between the germline ends. Germline assignment: CDR1 DFQATT and CDR2 SNEGSKA (reference sequence). The DNA of the CDR3 is TGCAGTGCTAGACGCTACGAGCAGTACTTC. This encodes CSARRYEQYF.

This clonotype was counted between two and nine times. The chain recombines TRBV4-1 with TRBJ2-3; D remains unclear. The CDR3 sequence is 15 residues long. Trimming shortened V by 3 bases and J by 0 bases, and 10 bases separated the two germline ends. The germline V gene encodes CDR1 MGHRA and CDR2 YSYEKL. The CDR3 nucleotides read TGCGCCAGCAGCCACCCCGCGCTGAGCACAGATACGCAGTATTTT. This encodes CASSHPALSTDTQYF.

This clonotype was seen many times. The chain carries TRBV7-3 and TRBJ2-2; 11 positions match TRBD2. V was pared by 5 bases and J by 0 bases, with 2 bases of the junction left unmatched. From germline, CDR1 is SGHTA and CDR2 FQGTGA. The CDR3 spans 16 residues. The CDR3 reads CASSRLAGTNTGELFF. The DNA for the CDR3 is TGTGCCAGCAGCCGACTAGCGGGGACGAACACCGGGGAGCTGTTTTTT. The variable domain in full, completed from reference TRBV7-3 and TRBJ2-2, reads GAGVSQTPSNKVTEKGKYVELRCDPISGHTALYWYRQSLGQGPEFLIYFQGTGAADDSGLPNDRFFAVRPEGSVSTLKIQRTERGDSAVYLCASSRLAGTNTGELFFGEGSRLTVL.

This clonotype showed up just a few times. This rearrangement joins TRBV27 to TRBJ2-3, with 11 nucleotides matching TRBD2. The CDR3 is 19 amino acids. Per the germline V gene, CDR1 is MNHEY and CDR2 is SMNVEV (reference sequence). J was trimmed by 3 bases and V by 5 bases; bases with no gene match: 16. The CDR3: CASSQVAGGPVGSTDTQYF. CDR3 sequence (DNA): TGTGCCAGCAGTCAAGTAGCGGGGGGGCCGGTGGGGAGTACAGATACGCAGTATTTT.

There are a few counts of this clonotype. The CDR3 here is CASSRTGPRDEQYF. The CDR3 DNA sequence: TGTGCCAGCAGCCGAACTGGACCTCGCGACGAGCAGTACTTC. This chain joins TRBV3-1 and TRBJ2-7; D remains ambiguous. CDR1 LGHDT and CDR2 YNNKEL come from the germline V gene (reference sequence). CDR3 length: 14 amino acids. Trimming removed 4 bases from V and 5 bases from J, with 15 bases in between.

CDR3 DNA sequence: TGCAGTGCTAGATCGGGCCGAGAGACCCAGTACTTC. It codes for CSARSGRETQYF. V usage is TRBV20-1 and J usage is TRBJ2-5; no clear D gene. The germline V gene encodes CDR1 DFQATT and CDR2 SNEGSKA (reference sequence). V was cut by 2 bases and J by 4 bases, with 8 bases left in between. This CDR3 comprises 12 residues.

The table lists this clonotype with many counts. The CDR3 DNA sequence: TGTGCCAGCAGCTTCCCGACTAGCGGGGAAGAGACCCAGTACTTC. Amino acids: CASSFPTSGEETQYF. The J gene is TRBJ2-5, the V gene TRBV7-9, with 11 nucleotides matching TRBD2. Germline-derived CDR1 and CDR2 are SEHNR and FQNEAQ (reference sequence). This CDR3 comprises 15 residues. Trimming cost V 3 bases and J 3 bases; bases outside gene matches: 3.

This clonotype was counted only a few times. This chain connects TRBV20-1 to TRBJ2-7; D might be TRBD2 (5 bases). The V end lost 3 bases, the J end lost 2 bases, and 17 bases lay between the germline ends. This CDR3 comprises 15 residues. CDR1 DFQATT and CDR2 SNEGSKA come from the germline V gene (reference sequence). CDR3 nucleotides: TGCAGTGCTAGTGAAGTGAGTAGCGCAGCCTACGAGCAGTACTTC. It codes for CSASEVSSAAYEQYF.

This chain links TRBV12-3 or TRBV12-4 with TRBJ2-5, with TRBD2 as a possible D gene (6 bases). The ends were cut back, 6 bases at V and 4 bases at J, with 21 bases in the middle. The CDR3 runs to 16 residues. CDR3 sequence (DNA): TGTGCCAGCAGCCCCCCCAATATCGGGAGTGGAGAGACCCAGTACTTC. Protein product: CASSPPNIGSGETQYF.

The V call is TRBV11-2, the J call TRBJ2-2; TRBD1 might be the D (5 bases). Trimming left V 6 bases short and J 3 bases short, with 11 bases between. Germline CDR1 is SGHAT and CDR2 is FQNNGV. This CDR3 is 14 amino acids long. CDR3 nucleotide sequence: TGTGCCAGCAGACAGGTTTATTACACCGGGGAGCTGTTTTTT. As protein: CASRQVYYTGELFF.

This clonotype has a handful of counts. The gene calls are TRBV12-3 or TRBV12-4 and TRBJ1-2, with 7 bases fitting TRBD1. V lost 7 bases to trimming and J lost 4 bases; unmatched junction nucleotides: 9. There are 14 residues in the CDR3. This chain's CDR3 is CASTFRGDSYGYTF. The CDR3, as DNA: TGTGCCAGCACCTTCAGGGGGGACTCCTATGGCTACACCTTC.

J is TRBJ2-3 and V is TRBV9, with TRBD2 identical over 7 bases. The CDR3 consists of 16 residues. Trimming at V came to 3 bases and at J to 4 bases, leaving 11 bases not matched to a gene. The V gene's germline CDR1 is SGDLS and CDR2 YYNGEE. The CDR3 sequence: CASSAWIRGRADTQYF. CDR3 in DNA: TGTGCCAGCAGCGCGTGGATCCGGGGGAGGGCAGATACGCAGTATTTT.

V usage is TRBV5-6 and J usage is TRBJ1-5, with D possibly being TRBD1 (6 bases). Germline assignment: CDR1 SGHDT and CDR2 YYEEEE. Trimming left V 4 bases short and J 7 bases short, with 15 bases between. The CDR3 totals 14 residues. Here the CDR3 reads CASSPYRARQPQHF. Written as DNA, the CDR3 is TGTGCCAGCAGCCCGTACAGGGCGAGACAGCCCCAGCATTTT.